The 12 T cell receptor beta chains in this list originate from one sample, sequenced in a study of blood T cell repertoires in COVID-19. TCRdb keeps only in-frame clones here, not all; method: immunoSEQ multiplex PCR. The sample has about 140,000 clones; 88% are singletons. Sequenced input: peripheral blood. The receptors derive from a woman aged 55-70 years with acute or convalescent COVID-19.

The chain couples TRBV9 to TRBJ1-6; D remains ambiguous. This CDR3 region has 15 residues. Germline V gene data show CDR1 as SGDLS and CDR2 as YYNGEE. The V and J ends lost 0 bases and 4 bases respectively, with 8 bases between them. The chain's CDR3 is CASSVGAVYNSPLHF. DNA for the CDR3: TGTGCCAGCAGCGTAGGGGCAGTATATAATTCACCCCTCCACTTT.

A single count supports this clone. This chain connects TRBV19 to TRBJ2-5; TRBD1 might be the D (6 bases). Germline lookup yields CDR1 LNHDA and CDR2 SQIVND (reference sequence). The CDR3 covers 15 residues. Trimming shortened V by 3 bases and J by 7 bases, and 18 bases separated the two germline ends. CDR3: CASSIRDTKSGTQYF. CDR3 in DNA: TGTGCCAGTAGTATCAGGGACACCAAATCGGGGACCCAGTACTTC.

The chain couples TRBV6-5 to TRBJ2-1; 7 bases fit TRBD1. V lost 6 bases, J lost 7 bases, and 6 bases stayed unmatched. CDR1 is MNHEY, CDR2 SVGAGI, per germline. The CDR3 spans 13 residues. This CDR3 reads CASRRQGLNEQFF. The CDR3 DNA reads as TGTGCCAGCAGACGACAGGGTTTAAATGAGCAGTTCTTC.

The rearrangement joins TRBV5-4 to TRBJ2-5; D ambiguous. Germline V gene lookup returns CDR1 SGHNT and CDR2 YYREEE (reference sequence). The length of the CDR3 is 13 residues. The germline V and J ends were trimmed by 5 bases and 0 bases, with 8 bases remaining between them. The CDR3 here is CASSGQYQETQYF. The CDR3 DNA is TGTGCCAGCAGTGGCCAGTACCAAGAGACCCAGTACTTC.

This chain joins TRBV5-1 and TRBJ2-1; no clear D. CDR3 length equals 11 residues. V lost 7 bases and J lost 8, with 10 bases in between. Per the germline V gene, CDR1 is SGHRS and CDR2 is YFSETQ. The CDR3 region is CASRLAYEQFF. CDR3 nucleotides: TGCGCCAGCCGTTTGGCGTATGAGCAGTTCTTC.

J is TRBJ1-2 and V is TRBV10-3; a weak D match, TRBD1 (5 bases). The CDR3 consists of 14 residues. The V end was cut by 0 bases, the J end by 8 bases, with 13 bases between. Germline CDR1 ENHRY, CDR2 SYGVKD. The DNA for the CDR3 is TGTGCCATCAGTGAGTCTAGTCAGGGAGGGGGCTACACCTTC. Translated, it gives CAISESSQGGGYTF.

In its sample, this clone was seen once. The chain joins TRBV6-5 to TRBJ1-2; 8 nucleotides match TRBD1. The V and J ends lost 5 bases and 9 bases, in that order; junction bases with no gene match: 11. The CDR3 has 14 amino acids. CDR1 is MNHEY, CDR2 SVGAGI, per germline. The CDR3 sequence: CASSSAGTGFSYTF. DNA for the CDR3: TGTGCCAGCAGTAGTGCCGGGACAGGCTTTAGCTACACCTTC.

CDR3 sequence reads: CASSAPRAQLWGNEQFF. Written as DNA, the CDR3 is TGTGCCAGCAGCGCCCCCAGGGCCCAATTGTGGGGCAATGAGCAGTTCTTC. The rearrangement uses TRBV7-6 and TRBJ2-1, with TRBD1 as a possible D gene (5 bases). V was trimmed by 5 bases and J by 6 bases, leaving 23 bases between them. This CDR3 spans 17 amino acids. Germline values: CDR1 SGHVS, CDR2 FNYEAQ.

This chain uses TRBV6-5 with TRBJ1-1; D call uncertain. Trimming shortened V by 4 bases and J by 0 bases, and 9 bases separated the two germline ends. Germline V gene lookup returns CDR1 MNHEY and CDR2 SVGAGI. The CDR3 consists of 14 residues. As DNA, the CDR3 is TGTGCCAGCAGTTCGCCAGGTTTGAACACTGAAGCTTTCTTT. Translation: CASSSPGLNTEAFF.

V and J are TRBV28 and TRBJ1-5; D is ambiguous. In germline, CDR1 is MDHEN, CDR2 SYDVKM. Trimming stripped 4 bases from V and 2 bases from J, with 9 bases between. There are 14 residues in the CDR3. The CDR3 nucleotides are TGTGCCAGCAGTTCCTCTCGTCGCAATCAGCCCCAGCATTTT. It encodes CASSSSRRNQPQHF.

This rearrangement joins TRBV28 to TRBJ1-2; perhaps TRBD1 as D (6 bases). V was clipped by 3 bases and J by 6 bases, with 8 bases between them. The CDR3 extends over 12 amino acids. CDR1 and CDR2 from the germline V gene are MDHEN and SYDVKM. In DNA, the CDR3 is TGTGCCAGCAGTTTGAACAGGGATGGCTACACCTTC. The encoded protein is CASSLNRDGYTF.

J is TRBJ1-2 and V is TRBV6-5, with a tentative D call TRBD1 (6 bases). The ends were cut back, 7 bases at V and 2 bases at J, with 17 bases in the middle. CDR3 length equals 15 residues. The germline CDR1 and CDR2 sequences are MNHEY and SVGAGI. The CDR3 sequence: CASTMDSDRNYGYTF. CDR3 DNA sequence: TGTGCCAGCACGATGGATTCGGACAGAAACTATGGCTACACCTTC.